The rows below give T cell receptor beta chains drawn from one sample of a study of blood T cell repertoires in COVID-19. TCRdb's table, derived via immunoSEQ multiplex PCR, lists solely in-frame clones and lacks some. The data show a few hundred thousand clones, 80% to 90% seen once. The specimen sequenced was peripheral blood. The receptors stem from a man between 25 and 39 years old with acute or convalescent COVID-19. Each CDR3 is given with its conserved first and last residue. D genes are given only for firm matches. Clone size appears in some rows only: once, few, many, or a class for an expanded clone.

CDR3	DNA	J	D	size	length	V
CASAGGSNQPQHF	TGTGCCAGTGCTGGGGGGAGCAATCAGCCCCAGCATTTT	TRBJ1-5	NA	NA	13	TRBV3-1/TRBV3-2
CASSPSGGYSYEQYF	TGTGCCAGCAGCCCGTCTGGGGGCTACTCCTACGAGCAGTACTTC	TRBJ2-7	NA	NA	15	TRBV9
CSESFSGTDTQYF	TGCAGCGAGAGTTTTAGCGGAACAGATACGCAGTATTTT	TRBJ2-3	NA	NA	13	TRBV29-1
CASSLASGTEAFF	TGTGCCAGCAGCTTAGCATCGGGCACTGAAGCTTTCTTT	TRBJ1-1	NA	NA	13	TRBV7-8
CAIRGLAGVEEQFF	TGTGCCATCAGAGGACTAGCGGGAGTCGAGGAGCAGTTCTTC	TRBJ2-1	TRBD2	once	14	TRBV10-3
CAWSPMGPHYNEQFF	TGTGCCTGGAGTCCCATGGGGCCCCACTACAATGAGCAGTTCTTC	TRBJ2-1	NA	NA	15	TRBV30
CASSQGREGYTF	TGTGCCAGCAGCCAAGGCCGGGAAGGCTACACCTTC	TRBJ1-2	NA	NA	12	TRBV3-1/TRBV3-2
CASSRGDSYNEQFF	TGTGCCAGCAGTAGGGGCGACTCCTACAATGAGCAGTTCTTC	TRBJ2-1	NA	once	14	TRBV6-5
CASSGGPGENSNQPQHF	TGTGCCAGCTCTGGAGGGCCGGGGGAGAATAGCAATCAGCCCCAGCATTTT	TRBJ1-5	NA	NA	17	TRBV7-8
CASSRQGRWGDTQYF	TGTGCCAGCAGCAGACAGGGGCGCTGGGGAGATACGCAGTATTTT	TRBJ2-3	TRBD1	NA	15	TRBV6-5
CASREGTAFTGNTIYF	TGTGCCAGCAGGGAAGGGACAGCTTTCACTGGAAACACCATATATTTT	TRBJ1-3	TRBD1	NA	16	TRBV6-1
CSASSLFGDTQYF	TGCAGTGCTAGTAGTCTATTTGGAGATACGCAGTATTTT	TRBJ2-3	NA	NA	13	TRBV20-1
CASSLSGYEQYF	TGTGCCAGCAGCTTGTCCGGTTACGAGCAGTACTTC	TRBJ2-7	NA	few	12	TRBV11-2
CASSSPRYRGNQPQHF	TGTGCCAGCAGTTCCCCACGATACAGGGGAAATCAGCCCCAGCATTTT	TRBJ1-5	TRBD1	few	16	TRBV28
CASSQAGEQFF	TGTGCCAGCAGTCAGGCGGGGGAGCAGTTCTTC	TRBJ2-1	NA	once	11	TRBV6-5
CASSLDRGSGNTIYF	TGTGCCAGTAGTTTGGACAGGGGCTCTGGAAACACCATATATTTT	TRBJ1-3	TRBD1	NA	15	TRBV19
CAISEQGASETQYF	TGTGCCATCAGTGAGCAGGGGGCTTCAGAGACCCAGTACTTC	TRBJ2-5	TRBD1	NA	14	TRBV10-3
CASSPPSPSGRIGGANVLTF	TGTGCCAGCTCACCACCGTCGCCTAGCGGGAGAATAGGTGGGGCCAACGTCCTGACTTTC	TRBJ2-6	TRBD2	NA	20	TRBV18
CASSLTGGSHTEAFF	TGTGCCAGCAGCTTGACAGGGGGCAGTCACACTGAAGCTTTCTTT	TRBJ1-1	TRBD1	NA	15	TRBV7-2
CASSFNRLEGYTF	TGTGCCAGCAGCTTCAACCGCCTGGAGGGCTACACCTTC	TRBJ1-2	NA	NA	13	TRBV5-4
CASSLSASESAQFF	TGTGCCAGCAGCTTGAGCGCTAGCGAGTCAGCGCAGTTCTTC	TRBJ2-1	NA	NA	14	TRBV5-4
CASSLAGGGETQYF	TGTGCCAGCAGCTTAGCGGGAGGGGGAGAGACCCAGTACTTC	TRBJ2-5	NA	NA	14	TRBV7-2
CATSQGGSPGELFF	TGTGCCACCAGCCAAGGGGGTTCCCCCGGGGAGCTGTTTTTT	TRBJ2-2	NA	once	14	TRBV7-3